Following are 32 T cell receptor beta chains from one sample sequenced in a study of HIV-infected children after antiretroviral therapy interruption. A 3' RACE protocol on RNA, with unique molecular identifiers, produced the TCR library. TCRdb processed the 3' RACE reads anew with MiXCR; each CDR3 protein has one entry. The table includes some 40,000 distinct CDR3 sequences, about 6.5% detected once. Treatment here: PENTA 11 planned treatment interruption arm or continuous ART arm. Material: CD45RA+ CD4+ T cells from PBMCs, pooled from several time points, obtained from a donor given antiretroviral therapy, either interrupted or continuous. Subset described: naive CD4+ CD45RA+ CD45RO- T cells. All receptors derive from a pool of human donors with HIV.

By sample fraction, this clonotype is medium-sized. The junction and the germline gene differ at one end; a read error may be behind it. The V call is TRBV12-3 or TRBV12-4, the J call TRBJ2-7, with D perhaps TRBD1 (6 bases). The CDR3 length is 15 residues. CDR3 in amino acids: CASSLDVGASYEQYF. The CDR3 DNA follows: TGTGCAAGCAGCTTAGATGTGGGGGCCTCCTATGAACAGTACTTC.

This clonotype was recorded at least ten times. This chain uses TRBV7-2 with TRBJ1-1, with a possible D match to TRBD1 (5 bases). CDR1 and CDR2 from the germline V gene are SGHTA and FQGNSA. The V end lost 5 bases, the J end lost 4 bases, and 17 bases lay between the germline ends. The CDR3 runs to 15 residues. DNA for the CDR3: TGTGCCAGCAGCCCGAGTCAGGGCGGGGGCACTGAAGCTTTCTTT. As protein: CASSPSQGGGTEAFF.

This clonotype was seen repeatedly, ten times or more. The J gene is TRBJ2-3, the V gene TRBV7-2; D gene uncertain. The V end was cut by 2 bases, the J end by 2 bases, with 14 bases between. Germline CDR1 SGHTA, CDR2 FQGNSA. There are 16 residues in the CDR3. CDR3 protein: CASSLFLRSATDTQYF. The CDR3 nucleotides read TGTGCCAGCAGCTTATTTTTGCGATCCGCCACAGATACGCAGTATTTT.

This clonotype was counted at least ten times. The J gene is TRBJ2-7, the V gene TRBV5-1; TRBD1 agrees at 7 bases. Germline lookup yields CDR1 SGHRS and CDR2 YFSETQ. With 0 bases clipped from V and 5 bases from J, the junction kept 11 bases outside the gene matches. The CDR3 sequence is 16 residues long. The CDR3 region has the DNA TGCGCCAGCAGCTTGGTTGCGGGTAACAGGGGTAACGAGCAGTACTTC. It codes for CASSLVAGNRGNEQYF.

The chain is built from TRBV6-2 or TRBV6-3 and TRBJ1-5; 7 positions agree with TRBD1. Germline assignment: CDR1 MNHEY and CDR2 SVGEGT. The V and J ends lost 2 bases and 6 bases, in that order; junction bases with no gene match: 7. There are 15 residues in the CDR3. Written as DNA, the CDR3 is TGTGCCAGCAGTTACGGATCCTACAGGGGTCAGCCCCAGCATTTT. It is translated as CASSYGSYRGQPQHF.

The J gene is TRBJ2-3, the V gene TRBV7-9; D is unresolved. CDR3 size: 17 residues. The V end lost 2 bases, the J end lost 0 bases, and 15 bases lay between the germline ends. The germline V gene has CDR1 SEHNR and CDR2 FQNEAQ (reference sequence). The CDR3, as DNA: TGTGCCAGCAGCTTAAGTATCCAGTTCCCTAGCACAGATACGCAGTATTTT. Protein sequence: CASSLSIQFPSTDTQYF.

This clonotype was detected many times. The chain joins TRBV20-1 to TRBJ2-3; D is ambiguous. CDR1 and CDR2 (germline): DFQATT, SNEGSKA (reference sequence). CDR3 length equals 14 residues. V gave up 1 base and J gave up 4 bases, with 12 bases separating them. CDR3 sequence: CSARASSIPDTQYF. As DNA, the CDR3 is TGCAGTGCTAGAGCGTCGTCTATCCCAGATACGCAGTATTTT.

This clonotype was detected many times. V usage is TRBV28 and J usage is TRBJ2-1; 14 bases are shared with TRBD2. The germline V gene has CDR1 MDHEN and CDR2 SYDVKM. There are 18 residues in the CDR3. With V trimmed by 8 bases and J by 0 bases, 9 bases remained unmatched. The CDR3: CASAGTSGSRSSYNEQFF. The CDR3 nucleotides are TGTGCCAGCGCTGGGACTAGCGGGAGTCGGAGCTCCTACAATGAGCAGTTCTTC.

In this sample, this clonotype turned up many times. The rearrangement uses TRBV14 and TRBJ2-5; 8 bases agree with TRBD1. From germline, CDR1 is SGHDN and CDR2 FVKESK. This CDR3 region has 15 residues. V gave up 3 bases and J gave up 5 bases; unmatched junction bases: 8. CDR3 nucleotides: TGTGCCAGCAGCCAGGATATACCAGGGGGCGAGACCCAGTACTTC. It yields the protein CASSQDIPGGETQYF.

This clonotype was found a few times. CDR3 in amino acids: CASSLSDRSSGNTIYF. The CDR3 nucleotides are TGCGCCAGCAGCTTGTCGGACAGAAGCTCTGGAAACACCATATATTTT. The chain links TRBV5-1 to TRBJ1-3; D might be TRBD1 (6 bases). The V gene's germline CDR1 is SGHRS and CDR2 YFSETQ. The CDR3 covers 16 residues. V lost 1 base to trimming and J lost 0 bases, with 11 bases between them.

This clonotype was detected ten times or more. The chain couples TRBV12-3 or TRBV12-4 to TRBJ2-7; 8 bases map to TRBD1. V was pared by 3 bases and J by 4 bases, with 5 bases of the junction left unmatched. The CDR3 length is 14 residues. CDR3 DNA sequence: TGTGCCAGCAGTTTCCGGACAGGGTTATACGAGCAGTACTTC. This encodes CASSFRTGLYEQYF.

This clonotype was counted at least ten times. The CDR3 protein is CASSVGQGFYHSPLHF. The CDR3 region has the DNA TGTGCCAGCAGTGTTGGACAGGGGTTTTATCATTCACCCCTCCACTTT. V usage is TRBV2 and J usage is TRBJ1-6, with 9 bases lining up with TRBD1. V was pared by 4 bases and J by 8 bases, with 9 bases of the junction left unmatched. CDR1 is SNHLY and CDR2 is FYNNEI in the germline V gene. The CDR3 is 16 residues long.

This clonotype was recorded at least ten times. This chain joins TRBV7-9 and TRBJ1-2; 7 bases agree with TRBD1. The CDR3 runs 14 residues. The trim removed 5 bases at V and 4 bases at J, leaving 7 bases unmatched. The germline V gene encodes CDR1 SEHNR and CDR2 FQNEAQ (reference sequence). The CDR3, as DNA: TGTGCCAGCAGCACAACAGGGGTCGTCTATGGCTACACCTTC. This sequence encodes CASSTTGVVYGYTF. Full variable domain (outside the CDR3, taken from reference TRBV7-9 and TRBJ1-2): DTGVSQNPRHKITKRGQNVTFRCDPISEHNRLYWYRQTLGQGPEFLTYFQNEAQLEKSRLLSDRFSAERPKGSFSTLEIQRTEQGDSAMYLCASSTTGVVYGYTFGSGTRLTVV.

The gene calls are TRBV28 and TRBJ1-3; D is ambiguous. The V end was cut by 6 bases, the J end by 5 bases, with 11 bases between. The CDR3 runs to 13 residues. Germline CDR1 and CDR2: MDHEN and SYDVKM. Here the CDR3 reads CASRTSTRNTIYF. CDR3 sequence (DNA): TGTGCCAGCAGGACCAGCACAAGAAACACCATATATTTT.

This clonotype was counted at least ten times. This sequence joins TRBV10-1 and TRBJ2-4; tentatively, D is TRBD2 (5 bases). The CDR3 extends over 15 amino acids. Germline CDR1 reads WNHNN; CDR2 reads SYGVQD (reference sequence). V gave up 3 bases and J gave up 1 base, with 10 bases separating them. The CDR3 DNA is TGCGCCAGCAGTGAAGGACTTCGTGCCAAAAACATTCAGTACTTC. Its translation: CASSEGLRAKNIQYF.

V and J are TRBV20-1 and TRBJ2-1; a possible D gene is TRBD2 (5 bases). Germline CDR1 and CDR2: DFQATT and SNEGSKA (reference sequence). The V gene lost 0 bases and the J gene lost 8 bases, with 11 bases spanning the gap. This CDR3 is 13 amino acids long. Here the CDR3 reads CSARDWPSYEQFF. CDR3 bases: TGCAGTGCTAGAGATTGGCCTAGCTATGAGCAGTTCTTC.

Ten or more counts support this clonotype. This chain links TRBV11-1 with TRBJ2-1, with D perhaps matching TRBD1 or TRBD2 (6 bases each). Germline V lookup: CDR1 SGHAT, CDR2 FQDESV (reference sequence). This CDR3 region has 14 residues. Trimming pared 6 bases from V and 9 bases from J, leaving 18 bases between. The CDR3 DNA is TGTGCCAGCAGTTTATGGGGGGCGCTTGCTGAGCAGTTCTTC. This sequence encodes CASSLWGALAEQFF.

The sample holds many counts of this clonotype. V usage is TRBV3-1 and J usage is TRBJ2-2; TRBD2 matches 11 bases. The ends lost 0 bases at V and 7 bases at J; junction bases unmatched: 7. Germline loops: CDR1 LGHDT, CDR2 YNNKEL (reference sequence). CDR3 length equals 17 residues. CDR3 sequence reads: CASSQDSLAGVVGELFF. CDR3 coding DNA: TGTGCCAGCAGCCAAGATTCACTAGCGGGAGTGGTCGGGGAGCTGTTTTTT.

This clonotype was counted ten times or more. CDR3 nucleotide sequence: TGTGCCAGCAGCTTAGGGCCAGGACGAGAAGCTTTCTTT. Its translation: CASSLGPGREAFF. This rearrangement joins TRBV7-9 to TRBJ1-1, with unresolved D. Germline-derived CDR1 and CDR2 are SEHNR and FQNEAQ (reference sequence). With 1 base removed from V and 8 bases from J, the gap between germline ends came to 11 bases. The CDR3 covers 13 residues.

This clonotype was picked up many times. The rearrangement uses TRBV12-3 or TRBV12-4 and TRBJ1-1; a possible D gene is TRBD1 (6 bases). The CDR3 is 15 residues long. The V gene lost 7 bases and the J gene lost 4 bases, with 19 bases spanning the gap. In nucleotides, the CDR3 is TGTGCCAGCACCTTCCGCGGCCTGGGGGCCACTGAAGCTTTCTTT. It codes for CASTFRGLGATEAFF.

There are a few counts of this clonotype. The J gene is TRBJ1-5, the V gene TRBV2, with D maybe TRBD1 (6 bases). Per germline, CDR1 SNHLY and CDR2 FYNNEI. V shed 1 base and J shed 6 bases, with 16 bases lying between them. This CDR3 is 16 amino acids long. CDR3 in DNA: TGTGCCAGCAGTGAAGAAGGGGGATTCGTCTTTCAGCCCCAGCATTTT. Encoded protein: CASSEEGGFVFQPQHF.

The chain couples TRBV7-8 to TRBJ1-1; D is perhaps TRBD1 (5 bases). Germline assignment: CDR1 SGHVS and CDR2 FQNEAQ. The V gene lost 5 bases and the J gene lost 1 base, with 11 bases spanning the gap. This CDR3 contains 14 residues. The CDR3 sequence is CASSPGFANTEAFF. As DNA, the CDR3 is TGTGCCAGCAGCCCAGGGTTTGCGAACACTGAAGCTTTCTTT.

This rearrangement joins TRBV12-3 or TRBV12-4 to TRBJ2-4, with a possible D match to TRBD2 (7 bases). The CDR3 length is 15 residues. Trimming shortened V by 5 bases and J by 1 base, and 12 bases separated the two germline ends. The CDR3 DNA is TGTGCCAGCAGTCCCCGGGGGGCGGCCAAAAACATTCAGTACTTC. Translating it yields CASSPRGAAKNIQYF.

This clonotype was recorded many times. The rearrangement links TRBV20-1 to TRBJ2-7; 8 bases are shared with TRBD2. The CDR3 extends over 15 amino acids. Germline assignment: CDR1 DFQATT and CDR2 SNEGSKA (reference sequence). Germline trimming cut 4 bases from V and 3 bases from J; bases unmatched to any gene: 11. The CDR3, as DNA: TGCAGTGCTAAGAATCCCAGAGCGGGGGTCTACGAGCAGTACTTC. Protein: CSAKNPRAGVYEQYF.

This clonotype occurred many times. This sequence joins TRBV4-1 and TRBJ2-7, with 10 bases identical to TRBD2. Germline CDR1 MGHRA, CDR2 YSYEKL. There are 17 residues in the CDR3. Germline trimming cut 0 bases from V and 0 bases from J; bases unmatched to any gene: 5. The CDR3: CASSQDLSGRVSYEQYF. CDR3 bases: TGCGCCAGCAGCCAAGATCTGAGCGGGAGGGTCTCCTACGAGCAGTACTTC.

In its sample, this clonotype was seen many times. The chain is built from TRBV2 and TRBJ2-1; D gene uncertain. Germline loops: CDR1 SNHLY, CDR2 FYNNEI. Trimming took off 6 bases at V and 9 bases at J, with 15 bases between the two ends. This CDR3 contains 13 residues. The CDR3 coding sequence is TGTGCCAGCAGCTTAGAAGGGTCTGCTGAGCAGTTCTTC. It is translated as CASSLEGSAEQFF.

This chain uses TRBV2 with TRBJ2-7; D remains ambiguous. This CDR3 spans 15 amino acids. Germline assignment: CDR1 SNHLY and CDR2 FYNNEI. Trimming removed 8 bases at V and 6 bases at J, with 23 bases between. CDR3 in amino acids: CASRRWVKDPGEQYF. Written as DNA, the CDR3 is TGTGCCAGCCGTCGATGGGTGAAGGACCCGGGCGAGCAGTACTTC.

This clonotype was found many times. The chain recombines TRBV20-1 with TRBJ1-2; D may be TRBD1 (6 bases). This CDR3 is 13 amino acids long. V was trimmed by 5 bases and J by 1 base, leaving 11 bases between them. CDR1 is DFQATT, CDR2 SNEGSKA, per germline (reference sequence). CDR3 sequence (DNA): TGCAGTGCTCTCTCACAGGGTAACTATGGCTACACCTTC. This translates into CSALSQGNYGYTF.

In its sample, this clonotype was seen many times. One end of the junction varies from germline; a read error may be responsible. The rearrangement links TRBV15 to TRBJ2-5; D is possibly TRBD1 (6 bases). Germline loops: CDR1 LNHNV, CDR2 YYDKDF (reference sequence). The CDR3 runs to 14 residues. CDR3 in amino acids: CASSKQGSQDTQYF. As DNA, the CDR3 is TGTGCTAGCAGTAAACAGGGAAGCCAAGACACCCAGTACTTT. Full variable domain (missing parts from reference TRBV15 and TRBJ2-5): DAMVIQNPRYQVTQFGKPVTLSCSQTLNHNVMYWYQQKSSQAPKLLFHYYDKDFNNEADTPDNFQSRRPNTSFCFLDIRSPGLGDTAMYLCASSKQGSQDTQYFGPGTRLLVL.

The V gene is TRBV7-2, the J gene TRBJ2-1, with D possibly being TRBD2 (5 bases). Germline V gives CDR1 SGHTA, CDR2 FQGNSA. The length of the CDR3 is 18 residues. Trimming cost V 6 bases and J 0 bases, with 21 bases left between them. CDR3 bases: TGTGCCAGCAGTTCCCCGCGGGCCGGCCTGAGCTCCTACAATGAGCAGTTCTTC. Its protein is CASSSPRAGLSSYNEQFF. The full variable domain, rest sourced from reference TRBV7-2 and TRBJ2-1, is GAGVSQSPSNKVTEKGKDVELRCDPISGHTALYWYRQSLGQGLEFLIYFQGNSAPDKSGLPSDRFSAERTGGSVSTLTIQRTQQEDSAVYLCASSSPRAGLSSYNEQFFGPGTRLTVL.

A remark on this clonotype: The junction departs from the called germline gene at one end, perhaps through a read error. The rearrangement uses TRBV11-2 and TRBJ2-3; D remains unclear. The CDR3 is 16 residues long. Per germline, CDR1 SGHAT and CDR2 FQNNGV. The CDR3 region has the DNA TGTCCCAGCAGCTTCAGTAGAGGTAGAAGCACAGATACGCAGTATTTT. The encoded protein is CPSSFSRGRSTDTQYF. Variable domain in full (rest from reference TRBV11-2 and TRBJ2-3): EAGVAQSPRYKIIEKRQSVAFWCNPISGHATLYWYQQILGQGPKLLIQFQNNGVVDDSQLPKDRFSAERLKGVDSTLKIQPAKLEDSAVYLCPSSFSRGRSTDTQYFGPGTRLTVL.

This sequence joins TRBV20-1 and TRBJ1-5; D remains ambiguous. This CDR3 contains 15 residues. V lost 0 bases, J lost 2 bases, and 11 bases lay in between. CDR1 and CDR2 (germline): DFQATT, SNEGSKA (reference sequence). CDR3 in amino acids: CSAREVSGGNQPQHF. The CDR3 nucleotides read TGCAGTGCTAGAGAGGTTTCAGGCGGCAATCAGCCCCAGCATTTT.